Here is one TCR beta chain with its context. The data were produced by immunoSEQ multiplex PCR, yet TCRdb's version contains in-frame clones alone and is incomplete. The sample yields some 50,000 clones, around four fifths seen once. The data belong to a study of blood T cell repertoires in COVID-19. Looking at the study overall: There were acute and convalescent COVID-19 samples, and they came from the United States, Italy and Spain. The cDNA or gDNA used as material had been derived from T cells, B-cell-depleted T cells, or PBMCs.

Sequencing input: peripheral blood. The source of this sequence is a man aged 35-49 years with acute or convalescent COVID-19.

The CDR3 here is CAITGTLEETQYF. The CDR3 DNA follows: TGTGCCATTACCGGGACTCTCGAGGAGACCCAGTACTTC. The V and J genes are TRBV6-4 and TRBJ2-5, with D possibly being TRBD2 (6 bases). V lost 10 bases and J lost 5, with 17 bases in between. Germline V gene lookup returns CDR1 MRHNA and CDR2 SNTAGT. This CDR3 has 13 residues.